The entry below gives a single TCR beta chain sequence along with its context. The clone's antigen remains unknown. Base quality data are lacking; no much larger clone is found one base away. Library preparation employed the immunoSEQ multiplex PCR assay. The multiplex PCR relied on a mix of 60 forward primers for TCR Vbeta segments and 13 reverse primers for TCR Jbeta segments. The CDR3 region of rearranged TCR beta genes was amplified from genomic DNA by a multiplex PCR assay. The Illumina HiSeq System was used to sequence the amplified TCR beta libraries as 87-base-pair reads. As for the authors' bioinformatics: Across the roughly 670 repertoires, a later analysis counted around 80 million unique TCR beta chains, 9 million to 14 million of which were shared by at least two donors. Raw reads were error-corrected and collapsed into unique sequences by a nearest-neighbor algorithm in which closely related sequences were merged to remove PCR and sequencing errors. To assign V, D and J gene segments, CDR3 sequences were aligned to IMGT reference sequences. For a sequence to be retained, a match of at least six nucleotides was required to both a V gene segment and a J gene segment. A rearrangement was called productive if the CDR3 had no stop codons and remained in frame with V and J, and every other rearrangement was called non-productive. Following IMGT convention, CDR3 was defined as the stretch from the second conserved V-encoded cysteine up to the conserved J-encoded phenylalanine. The earlier analysis of about 640 of the donors excluded any sequence lacking an unambiguous match to a single V gene segment. In an earlier analysis of 500 to 750 of the donors, V segments were called functional above 56.7% productive rearrangements and were called segregating when the between-donor standard deviation exceeded 5%. A statistical classification framework was built for diagnosing cytomegalovirus status from the catalog of TCR beta chain sequences. In a later analysis, V and J genes were assigned by comparing TCR nucleotide sequences against IMGT/GENE-DB human TR gene sequences. The TCRdist pipeline was used in a later analysis to assign CDR3 sequences and most-parsimonious VDJ recombination scenarios. In a later analysis, each TCR beta chain was defined by its CDR3 amino acid sequence together with its V-gene family, and reads lacking a unique V-gene family were excluded. In a later analysis, around 650 highly shared, low-generation-probability nucleotide sequences were removed to address suspected cross-contamination and a sequencing artifact. For each public chain, a later analysis derived a clonal expansion index from normalized ranks of inferred template counts within each repertoire. In a later analysis, generation probabilities were computed with a VDJ recombination model fitted to out-of-frame rearrangements, and the resulting probabilities were checked against IGoR. In a later analysis, hypergeometric tests were used to score TCR-TCR, TCR-HLA and TCR-CMV co-occurrence, with a repertoire-size bias correction applied to TCR pairs. False discovery rates were estimated in a later analysis by permuting HLA or CMV assignments 20 times. In a later analysis, co-occurring TCRs were grouped using DBSCAN, with TCRdist sequence similarity added in when clustering inside HLA-allele-positive subsets. Repertoires with fewer than 30,000 or more than 120,000 public chains were left out of co-occurrence clustering, as were five repertoires with anomalous nucleotide sharing. The immuneACCESS repertoire file appears here via TCRdb, limited to in-frame rearrangements. These files lack a portion of the clones; in checked studies, under half of the deficit traces to unresolved V genes, and the cause of the others is not known. From that table come the V and J calls and clone size; the DNA was used to work out D and trimming. This sample lists more than 90,000 clones; approximately 76% were detected once. Of the sample, about 2% is held by the ten largest clones.

Via the germline V gene, CDR1 is SGHVS and CDR2 FNYEAQ. Germline trimming: 4 bases from V, 5 bases from J; junction bases outside gene matches: 10. The CDR3 sequence holds 15 residues, the cysteine and phenylalanine included. The retained sequence is limited to the CDR3, 45 bases, with the frame set at the first base. This entry belongs to a study of cytomegalovirus exposure and HLA in healthy donors (dated by TCRdb to about 2017). Study-level background: An earlier analysis of some 600 of the donors reported under 300 Gb of sequence data and 90 million to 120 million unique TCR beta sequences obtained from some 170 million T cells. A later analysis re-examined previously published TCR beta repertoires from just over 650 donors and added high-resolution HLA genotyping to investigate patterns of TCR occurrence. A later genetic analysis used genome-wide SNP genotypes for about three fifths of the roughly 700 donors, treating that subset as a discovery cohort. A handful of DR-DQ haplotypes were handled as single units for association and clustering because linkage in the cohort was strong. Donor age, sex, ethnicity and CMV serostatus were compiled together with the repertoire data. To predict cytomegalovirus infection status, the study brought together high-throughput TCR immunosequencing, statistical association of individual TCRs with disease status, and machine learning. Class I and class II HLA loci were covered by the typing at four-digit resolution. The aim of the study was to test whether cataloging public T cell receptors could identify signatures of past pathogen exposure. The study profiled the T cell repertoires of about 720 subjects by immunosequencing and related them to cytomegalovirus serostatus. Rather than drawing on any new phenotypic data, the later analysis identified candidate immune exposures from TCR beta sequences and the way those sequences occurred across donors. Among the approximately 420 genotyped donors, about 83% belonged to the genetic ancestry cluster associated with self-reported Caucasian donors. Every repertoire in the discovery cohort had been generated on one and the same sequencing platform. Along with the roughly 670-subject first cohort, a separate validation cohort of 120 different subjects was used. Around 320 gigabases of sequencing data and roughly 90 million unique TCR sequences were included in an early release covering about 620 HLA-typed donors. The number of typed donors differed by locus: roughly 629-640 for A, B, C, DRB1 and DQB1; some 500 for DQA1; approximately 600 for DPA1; and about 470 for DPB1. An earlier analysis of around 580 of the donors used high-throughput TCR beta sequencing to judge whether each TCR beta V gene segment behaved as functional or pseudogenic. Among over 350 genotyped donors of the cohort, an average of roughly 240,000 unique TCR beta nucleotide sequences were sequenced per donor, roughly 20% of them non-productive. Overall study outcomes, separate from this receptor: Sequencing depth was assumed to be roughly uniform across donors in the presence/absence analyses, though that assumption may not hold. Some IMGT-functional V segments, including TRBV6-2 and TRBV6-3, could not be told apart with the 87-base-pair reads, so those segments were excluded. Several of the top co-occurrence clusters appeared to be linked to parvovirus B19, influenza, CMV and Epstein-Barr virus, according to a later analysis. Correlated functional status among segregating V segments might be attributable to linkage disequilibrium, but an unknown experimental factor could not be ruled out. Compared with the roughly 720-donor mean, donors in an Asian-associated ancestry cluster had fewer N-insertions in productive TCRs, according to a later genetic analysis. Most TCR sequences were seen in very few donors, while some public TCRs were found in many individuals. The sequencing pipeline was judged likely to have produced a cluster of highly shared sequence variants as a technical artifact. According to the authors, the approach could potentially be generalized to other disease states and immunological phenotypes. In an earlier analysis of more than 450 of the donors, most TCR beta V segments were observed in productive rearrangements about 87% or about 30% of the time, broadly matching IMGT annotations. In a later analysis, the rate of TCR association differed among HLA loci, with DRB1 alleles having the most associated TCRs and HLA-C alleles having the fewest. Because HLA typing was missing for some donors at each locus, association tests included only the typed subset. A further reported finding was that TCR beta sequences accurately predicted the HLA-A and HLA-B alleles for most subjects in the first cohort. Cytomegalovirus status was reported to be diagnosed by the classifier with high specificity and sensitivity in both the original and validation cohorts. In a later genetic analysis, a missense DCLRE1C variant was associated with V-gene and J-gene trimming of TCR beta chains, and the association was replicated in an independent cohort. The only immune exposure information available for the cohort was CMV serostatus. In a later analysis, more than 15,000 TCR beta sequences were associated with specific HLA alleles at a false discovery rate of 0.05. A total of 150 to 200 TCR beta chains were listed by the study as associated with cytomegalovirus. The earlier analysis of approximately 590 of the donors excluded over 15 rarely observed V segments, including chromosome 9 orphons, because counts were too low. Most CMV-associated TCR beta chains appeared to be HLA-restricted in a later analysis, and the HLA associations seemed to be driven largely by CMV exposure. The cohort was sequenced for TCR beta chains only, and without alpha or paired-chain data the features that could be detected were limited. In a later analysis, HLA-associated TCR beta chains showed more clonal expansion and lower generation probabilities than non-associated chains that were equally common. In vitro tests confirmed that a few of the cytomegalovirus-associated TCR beta chains recognize cytomegalovirus antigens. Strong co-occurrence of HLA alleles, especially DR and DQ, made assigning TCR associations to individual alleles difficult.

In total, just over 650 healthy bone marrow donors made up the cohort. All cohort members were sampled while nominally healthy, although unrecorded immune exposures were likely present. The donor was CMV seronegative and belonged to the group of several hundred seronegative cohort members. A peripheral blood sample was provided by each donor, and peripheral blood mononuclear cells were used for TCR beta sequencing. The Qiagen DNeasy Blood Extraction Kit was used to extract genomic DNA from the blood cell samples. The source material was PBMCs. Rearrangement joined TRBV7-6 to TRBJ2-5, with TRBD2 matching 7 junction bases. This TCR derives from a middle-aged man in good health and CMV-seronegative. The CDR3 is CASSSGKRGWETQYF. The nucleotide sequence reads TGTGCCAGCAGCTCCGGAAAGCGGGGCTGGGAGACCCAGTACTTC.